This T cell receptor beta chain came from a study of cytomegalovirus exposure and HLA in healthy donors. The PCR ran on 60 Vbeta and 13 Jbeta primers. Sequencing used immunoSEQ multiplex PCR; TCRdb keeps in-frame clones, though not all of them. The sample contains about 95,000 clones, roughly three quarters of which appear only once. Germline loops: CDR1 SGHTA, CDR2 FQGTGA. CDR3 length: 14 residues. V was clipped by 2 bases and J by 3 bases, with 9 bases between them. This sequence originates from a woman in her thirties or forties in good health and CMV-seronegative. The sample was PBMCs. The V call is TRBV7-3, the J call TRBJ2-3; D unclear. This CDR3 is CASSLELETDTQYF. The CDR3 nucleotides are TGTGCCAGCAGCTTAGAGTTAGAAACAGATACGCAGTATTTT.